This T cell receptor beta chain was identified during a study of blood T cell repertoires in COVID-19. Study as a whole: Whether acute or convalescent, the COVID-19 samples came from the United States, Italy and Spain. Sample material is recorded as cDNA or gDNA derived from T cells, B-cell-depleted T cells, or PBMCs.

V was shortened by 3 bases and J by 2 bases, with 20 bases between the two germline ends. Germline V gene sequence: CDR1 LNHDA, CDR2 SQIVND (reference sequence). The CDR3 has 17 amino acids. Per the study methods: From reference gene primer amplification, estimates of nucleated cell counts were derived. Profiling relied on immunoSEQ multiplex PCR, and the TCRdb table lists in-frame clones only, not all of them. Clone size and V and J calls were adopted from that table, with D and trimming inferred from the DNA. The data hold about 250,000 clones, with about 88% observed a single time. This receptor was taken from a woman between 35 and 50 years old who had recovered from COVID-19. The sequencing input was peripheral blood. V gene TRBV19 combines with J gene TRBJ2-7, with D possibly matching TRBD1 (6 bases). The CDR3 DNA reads TGTGCCAGTAGTATGTCGGCCGGGACACGGACCCCCTACGAGCAGTACTTC. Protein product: CASSMSAGTRTPYEQYF.